The clone carrying this T cell receptor (beta chain) was counted only a few times. This specimen comes from a study of blood T cell repertoires in COVID-19. Study-level background: Material from acute and convalescent COVID-19 was sourced from the United States, Italy and Spain.

Germline CDR1 SGHRS, CDR2 YFSETQ. Germline trimming cut 3 bases from V and 5 bases from J; bases unmatched to any gene: 13. The CDR3 length is 17 residues. While infection was still active, Seattle patients were enrolled and then followed longitudinally. Original analysis: Estimates of nucleated cell counts were drawn from the amplification of reference gene primers. Clones were sequenced by immunoSEQ multiplex PCR, and TCRdb holds only the in-frame ones, with some missing. V, J and clone size were drawn from that table, and D and trimming were deduced from the DNA. Among tens of thousands of clones listed, roughly 70% were seen once.

This TCR was sampled from a man in his 70s with COVID-19, enrolled during active disease. The sample consisted of peripheral blood. The V and J genes are TRBV5-1 and TRBJ2-5, with 10 bases that match TRBD2. The CDR3 protein is CASSSRLAGGYAETQYF. CDR3 coding DNA: TGCGCCAGCAGCTCCCGACTAGCGGGCGGATATGCGGAGACCCAGTACTTC.